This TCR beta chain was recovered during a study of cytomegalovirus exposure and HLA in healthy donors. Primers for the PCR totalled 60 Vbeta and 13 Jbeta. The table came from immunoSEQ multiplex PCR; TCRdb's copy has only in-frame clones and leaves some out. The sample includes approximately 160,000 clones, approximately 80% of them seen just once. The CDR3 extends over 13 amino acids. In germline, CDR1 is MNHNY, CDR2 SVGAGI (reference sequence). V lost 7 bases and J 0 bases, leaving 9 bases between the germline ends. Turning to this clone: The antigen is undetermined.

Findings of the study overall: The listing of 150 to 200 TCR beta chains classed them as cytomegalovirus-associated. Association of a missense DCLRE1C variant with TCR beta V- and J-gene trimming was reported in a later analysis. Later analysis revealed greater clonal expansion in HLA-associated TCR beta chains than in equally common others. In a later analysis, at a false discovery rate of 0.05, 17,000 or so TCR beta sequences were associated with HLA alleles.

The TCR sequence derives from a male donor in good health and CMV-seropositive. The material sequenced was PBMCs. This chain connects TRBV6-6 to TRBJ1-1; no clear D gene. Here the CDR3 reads CASTQILNTEAFF. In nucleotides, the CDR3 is TGTGCCAGCACCCAGATTTTGAACACTGAAGCTTTCTTT.